This TCR beta chain derives from a study of T cell clonality in common variable immunodeficiency. This clone was seen repeatedly, ten times or more. The sequenced fragment ends 3 residues before the CDR3 boundary, so the rest is inferred from the germline J gene. Sequenced by immunoSEQ multiplex PCR; TCRdb stores in-frame clones only, minus some. The data show under 60,000 clones, with none appearing a single time. In germline, CDR1 is SGDLS, CDR2 YYNGEE. V lost 3 bases and J lost 4; bases outside the gene matches: 5. The CDR3 is 14 amino acids. The source material was peripheral blood mononuclear cells. The TCR comes from a person aged 18 to 70 in good health. V is TRBV9 and J is TRBJ1-2; 8 positions match TRBD1. The CDR3 bases that were read are TGTGCCAGCAGCGGAACAGGGGGTGGCTATGGC. Protein: CASSGTGGGYG. The entire CDR3 protein reads CASSGTGGGYGYTF.